This TCR beta chain is drawn from a study of control samples from healthy donors and cancer patients. Germline V CDR1 and CDR2: SGHTA, FQGNSA. The CDR3 totals 15 residues. V was shortened by 1 base and J by 1 base, with 8 bases between the two germline ends. TCRdb's table, derived via immunoSEQ multiplex PCR, lists solely in-frame clones and lacks some. The sample has around 70,000 clones; over 80% are singletons. The sample taken for sequencing was blood. The TCR originated in a man aged 55 to 69 in good health. The chain joins TRBV7-2 to TRBJ1-5, with no clear D. The CDR3 loop is CASSLEGVSNQPQHF. CDR3 bases: TGTGCCAGCAGCTTAGAGGGAGTGAGCAATCAGCCCCAGCATTTT.